This T cell receptor beta chain was observed in a study of T cells expressing NK-cell markers. Findings of the study overall: The study found dominant NKG2C+ clonotypes at about 1.0-7.0% of CD8+ T cells in roughly six donors.

TCRdb re-called the 5' RACE reads and catalogs CDR3 proteins one per entry, DNA excluded. The listing contains some 280,000 distinct CDR3 sequences. On this clonotype: Its antigen is unidentified.

Per germline, CDR1 SGHVS and CDR2 FQNEAQ. The CDR3 runs 11 residues. Sequencing input: blood T cells: a sorted CD56 or NKG2C T cell subset, CD4+ or CD8+ T cells, or bulk PBMC T cells (not recorded which). This clonotype was obtained from a man aged 18 to 29 in good health. This chain uses TRBV7-8 with TRBJ2-5; TCRdb's D gene call, TRBD1, goes unchecked for lack of DNA. The CDR3 region is CASTEGGGQYF.